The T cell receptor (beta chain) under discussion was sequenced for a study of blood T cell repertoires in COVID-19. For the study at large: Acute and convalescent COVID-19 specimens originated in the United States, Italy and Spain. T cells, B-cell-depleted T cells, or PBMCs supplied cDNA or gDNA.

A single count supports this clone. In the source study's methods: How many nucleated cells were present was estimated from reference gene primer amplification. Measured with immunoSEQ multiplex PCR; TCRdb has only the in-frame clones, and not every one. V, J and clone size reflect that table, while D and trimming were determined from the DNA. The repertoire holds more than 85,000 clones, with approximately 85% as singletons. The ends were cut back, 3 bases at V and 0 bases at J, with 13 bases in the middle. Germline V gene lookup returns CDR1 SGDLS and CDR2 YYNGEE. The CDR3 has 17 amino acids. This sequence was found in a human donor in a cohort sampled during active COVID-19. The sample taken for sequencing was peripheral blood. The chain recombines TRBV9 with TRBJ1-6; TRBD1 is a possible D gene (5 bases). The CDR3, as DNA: TGTGCCAGCAGCGGAGGGACTTCGAGCTCCTATAATTCACCCCTCCACTTT. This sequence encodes CASSGGTSSSYNSPLHF.